One T cell receptor (beta chain) is described in this entry. The data derive from a study of shared clonotypes between healthy human individuals. Germline trimming cut 2 bases from V and 9 bases from J; bases unmatched to any gene: 2. The CDR3 has 12 amino acids. CDR1 is MNHEY, CDR2 SVGAGI, per germline. When samples were unsorted, approximately 90 million PBMCs were used for genomic DNA. Sequencing used immunoSEQ multiplex PCR; TCRdb keeps in-frame clones, though not all of them. The sample yields around 430,000 clones, roughly 77% seen once. The clonotype originates from a woman aged 40-49 years in good health. Some clones in this sample may be carry-over from other donors' samples. V gene TRBV6-5 combines with J gene TRBJ2-3; 7 bases fit TRBD2. The sample consisted of PBMCs. The CDR3 DNA sequence: TGTGCCAGCAGTTACCGGGGAGGGACGCAGTATTTT. It is translated as CASSYRGGTQYF.